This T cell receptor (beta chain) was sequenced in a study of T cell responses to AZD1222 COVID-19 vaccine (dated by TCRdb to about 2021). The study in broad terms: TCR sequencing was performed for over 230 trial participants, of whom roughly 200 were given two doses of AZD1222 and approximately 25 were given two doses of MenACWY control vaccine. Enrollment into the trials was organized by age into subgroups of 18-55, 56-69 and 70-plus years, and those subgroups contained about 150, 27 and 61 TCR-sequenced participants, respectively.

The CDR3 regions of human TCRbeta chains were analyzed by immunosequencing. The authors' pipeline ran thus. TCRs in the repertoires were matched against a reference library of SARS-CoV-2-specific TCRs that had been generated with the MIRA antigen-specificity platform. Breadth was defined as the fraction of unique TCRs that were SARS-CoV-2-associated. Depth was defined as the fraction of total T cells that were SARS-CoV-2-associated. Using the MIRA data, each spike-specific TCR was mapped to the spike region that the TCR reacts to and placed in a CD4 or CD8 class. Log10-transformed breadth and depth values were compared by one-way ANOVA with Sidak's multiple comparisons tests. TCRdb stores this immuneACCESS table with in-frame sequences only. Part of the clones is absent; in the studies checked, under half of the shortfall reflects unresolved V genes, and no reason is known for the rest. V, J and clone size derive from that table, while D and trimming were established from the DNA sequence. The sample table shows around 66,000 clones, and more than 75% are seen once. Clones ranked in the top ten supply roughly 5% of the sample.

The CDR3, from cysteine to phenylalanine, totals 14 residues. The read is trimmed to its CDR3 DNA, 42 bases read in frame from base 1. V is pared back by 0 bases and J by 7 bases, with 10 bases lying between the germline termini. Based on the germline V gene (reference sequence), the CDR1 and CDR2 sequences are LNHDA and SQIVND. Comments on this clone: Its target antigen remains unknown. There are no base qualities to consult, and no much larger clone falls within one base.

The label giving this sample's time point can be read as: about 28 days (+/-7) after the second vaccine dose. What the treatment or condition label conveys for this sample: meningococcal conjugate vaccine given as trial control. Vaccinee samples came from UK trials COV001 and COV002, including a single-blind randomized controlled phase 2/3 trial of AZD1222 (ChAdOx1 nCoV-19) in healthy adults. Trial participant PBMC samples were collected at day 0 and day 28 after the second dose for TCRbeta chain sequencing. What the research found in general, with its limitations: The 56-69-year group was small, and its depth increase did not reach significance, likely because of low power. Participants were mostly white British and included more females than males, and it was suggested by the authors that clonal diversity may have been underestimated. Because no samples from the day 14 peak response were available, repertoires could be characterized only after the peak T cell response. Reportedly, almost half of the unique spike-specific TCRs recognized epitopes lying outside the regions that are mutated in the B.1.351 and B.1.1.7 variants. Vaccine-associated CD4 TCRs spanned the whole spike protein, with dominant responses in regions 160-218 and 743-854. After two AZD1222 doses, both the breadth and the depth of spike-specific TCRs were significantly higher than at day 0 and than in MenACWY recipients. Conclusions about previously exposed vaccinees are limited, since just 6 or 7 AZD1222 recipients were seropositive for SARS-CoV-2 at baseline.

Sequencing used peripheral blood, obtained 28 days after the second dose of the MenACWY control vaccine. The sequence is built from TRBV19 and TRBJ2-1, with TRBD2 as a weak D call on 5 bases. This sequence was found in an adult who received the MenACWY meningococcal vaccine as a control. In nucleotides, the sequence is TGTGCCAGTAGTATAGATTCGGGGTTGAATGAGCAGTTCTTC. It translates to CASSIDSGLNEQFF. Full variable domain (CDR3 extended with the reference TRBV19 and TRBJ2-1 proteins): DGGITQSPKYLFRKEGQNVTLSCEQNLNHDAMYWYRQDPGQGLRLIYYSQIVNDFQKGDIAEGYSVSREKKESFPLTVTSAQKNPTAFYLCASSIDSGLNEQFFGPGTRLTVL.